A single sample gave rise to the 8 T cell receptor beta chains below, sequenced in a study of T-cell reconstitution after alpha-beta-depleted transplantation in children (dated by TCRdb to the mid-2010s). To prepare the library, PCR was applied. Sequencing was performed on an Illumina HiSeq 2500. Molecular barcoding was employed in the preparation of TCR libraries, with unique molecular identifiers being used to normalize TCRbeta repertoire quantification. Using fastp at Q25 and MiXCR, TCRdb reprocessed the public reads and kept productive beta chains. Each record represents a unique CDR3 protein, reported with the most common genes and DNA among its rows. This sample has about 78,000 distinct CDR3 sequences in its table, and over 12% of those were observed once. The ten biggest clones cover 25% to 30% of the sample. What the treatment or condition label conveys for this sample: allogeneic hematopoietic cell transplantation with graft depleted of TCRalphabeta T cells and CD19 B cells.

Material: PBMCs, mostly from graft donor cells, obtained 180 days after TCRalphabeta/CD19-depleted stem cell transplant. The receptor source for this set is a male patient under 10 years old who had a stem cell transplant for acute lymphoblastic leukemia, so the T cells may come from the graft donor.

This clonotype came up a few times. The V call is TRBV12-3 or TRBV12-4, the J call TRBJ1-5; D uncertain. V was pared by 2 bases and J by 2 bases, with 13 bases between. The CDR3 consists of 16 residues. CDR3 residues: CASSLIWQYGNQPQHF. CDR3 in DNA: TGTGCCAGCAGTTTAATATGGCAGTACGGCAATCAGCCCCAGCATTTT.

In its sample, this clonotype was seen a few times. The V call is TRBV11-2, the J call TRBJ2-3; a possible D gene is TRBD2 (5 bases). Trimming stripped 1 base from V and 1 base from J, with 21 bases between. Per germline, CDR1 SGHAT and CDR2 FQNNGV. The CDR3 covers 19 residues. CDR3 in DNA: TGTGCCAGCAGCTTAGTCCGGTGGGTGAGGGCCCGGGGCACAGATACGCAGTATTTT. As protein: CASSLVRWVRARGTDTQYF.

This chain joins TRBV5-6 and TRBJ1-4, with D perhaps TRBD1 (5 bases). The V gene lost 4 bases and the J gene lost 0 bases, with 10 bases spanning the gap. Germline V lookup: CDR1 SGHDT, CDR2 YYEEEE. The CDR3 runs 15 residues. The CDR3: CASSPDTATNEKLFF. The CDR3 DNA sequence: TGTGCCAGCAGCCCGGACACTGCAACTAATGAAAAACTGTTTTTT.

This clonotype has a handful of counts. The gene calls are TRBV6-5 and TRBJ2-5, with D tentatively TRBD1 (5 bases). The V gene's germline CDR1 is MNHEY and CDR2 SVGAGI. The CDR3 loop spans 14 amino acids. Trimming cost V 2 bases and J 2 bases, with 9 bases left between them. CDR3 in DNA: TGTGCCAGCAGTTACCAAGACAGTCAAGAGACCCAGTACTTC. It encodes CASSYQDSQETQYF.

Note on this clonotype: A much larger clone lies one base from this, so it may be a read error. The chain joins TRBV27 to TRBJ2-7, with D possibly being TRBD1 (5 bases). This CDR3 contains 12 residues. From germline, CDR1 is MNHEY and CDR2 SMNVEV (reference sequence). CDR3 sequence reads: CASCLGAYEQYF. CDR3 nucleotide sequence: TGTGCCAGCTGTTTAGGGGCCTACGAGCAGTACTTC.

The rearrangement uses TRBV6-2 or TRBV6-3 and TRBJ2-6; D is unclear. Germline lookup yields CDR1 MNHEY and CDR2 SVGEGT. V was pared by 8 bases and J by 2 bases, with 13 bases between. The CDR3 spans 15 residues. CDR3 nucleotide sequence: TGTGCCAGCCGCGATCTAGGGACTGGGGCCAACGTCCTGACTTTC. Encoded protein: CASRDLGTGANVLTF.

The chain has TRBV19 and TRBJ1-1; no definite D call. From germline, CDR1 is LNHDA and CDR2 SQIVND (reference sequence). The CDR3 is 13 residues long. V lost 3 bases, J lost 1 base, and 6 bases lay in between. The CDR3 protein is CASSITGNTEAFF. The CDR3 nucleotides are TGTGCCAGTAGTATTACTGGGAACACTGAAGCTTTCTTT.

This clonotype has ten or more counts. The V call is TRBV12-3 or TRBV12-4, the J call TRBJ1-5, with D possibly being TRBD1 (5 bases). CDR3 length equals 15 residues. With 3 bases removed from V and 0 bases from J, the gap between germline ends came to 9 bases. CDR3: CASSLGVYSNQPQHF. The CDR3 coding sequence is TGTGCCAGCAGTTTGGGGGTATATAGCAATCAGCCCCAGCATTTT.